Presented here are 14 T cell receptor beta chains from one specimen sequenced in a study of T-cell reconstitution after alpha-beta-depleted transplantation in children. Unique molecular identifiers were built into the TCRbeta library. MiXCR, run by TCRdb on the PCR reads, gives a single entry per CDR3 protein. The sample has around 960,000 distinct CDR3 sequences, roughly 29% seen once. The sample here was PBMCs, mostly from graft donor cells, taken 360 days after TCRalphabeta/CD19-depleted stem cell transplant. These receptors were taken from a boy younger than two who had a stem cell transplant for SCID, so the T cells may come from the graft donor.

The chain carries TRBV12-3 or TRBV12-4 and TRBJ1-1; maybe TRBD1 (5 bases). This CDR3 spans 16 amino acids. The V gene lost 5 bases and the J gene lost 4 bases, with 20 bases spanning the gap. CDR3 DNA: TGTGCCAGCAGTCCCGGCGGGGGTAGAGGCGGCACTGAAGCTTTCTTT. Translation gives CASSPGGGRGGTEAFF.

This clonotype has only a few counts. At one of its ends the junction is not consistent with the germline gene, which may arise from a read error. J is TRBJ2-5 and V is TRBV12-3 or TRBV12-4; perhaps TRBD2 as D (7 bases). The length of the CDR3 is 16 residues. CDR3 sequence (DNA): TGTGCCAGCAGTCCCCGAAGGGGGGGGAGCCAACAGACCCAGTACTTC. It specifies CASSPRRGGSQQTQYF.

The rearrangement links TRBV5-5 to TRBJ2-7; D is possibly TRBD1 (6 bases). The ends were cut back, 5 bases at V and 1 base at J, with 19 bases in the middle. The CDR3 length is 16 residues. Germline V lookup: CDR1 SGHKS, CDR2 YYEKEE (reference sequence). CDR3 amino acids: CASSPRVGATSYEQYF. Here the CDR3 DNA reads TGTGCCAGCAGTCCCAGAGTGGGGGCAACTTCCTACGAGCAGTACTTC.

The genes are TRBV5-1 and TRBJ2-3; tentative D call: TRBD2 (5 bases). Germline CDR1 reads SGHRS; CDR2 reads YFSETQ. Trimming took 3 bases from V and 2 from J, leaving 16 bases between them. This CDR3 spans 16 amino acids. The CDR3 DNA follows: TGCGCCAGCAGCTCATACCCGGGAACATCCACAGATACGCAGTATTTT. Translated: CASSSYPGTSTDTQYF.

This clonotype was counted between two and nine times. The chain combines TRBV4-1 with TRBJ2-7; D not certain. The CDR3 is 14 residues long. Between the trimmed V and J ends, which lost 0 bases and 2 bases, there was a span of 8 bases. Per the germline V gene, CDR1 is MGHRA and CDR2 is YSYEKL. The CDR3 nucleotides are TGCGCCAGCAGCCAAGATATAGTTCCCTACGAGCAGTACTTC. Encoded protein: CASSQDIVPYEQYF.

This chain links TRBV20-1 with TRBJ1-5; a weak D match, TRBD1 (5 bases). Germline loops: CDR1 DFQATT, CDR2 SNEGSKA (reference sequence). The ends were cut back, 0 bases at V and 3 bases at J, with 12 bases in the middle. The CDR3 runs 15 residues. The CDR3: CSARDRKQVNQPQHF. As DNA, the CDR3 is TGCAGTGCTAGAGATAGGAAACAGGTCAATCAGCCCCAGCATTTT.

The chain recombines TRBV5-1 with TRBJ2-2, with D perhaps TRBD1 or TRBD2 (5 bases each). The germline CDR1 and CDR2 sequences are SGHRS and YFSETQ. There are 16 residues in the CDR3. Trimming took off 4 bases at V and 1 base at J, with 14 bases between the two ends. CDR3 in amino acids: CASSVPGTVNTGELFF. The CDR3 coding sequence is TGCGCCAGCAGCGTCCCCGGGACGGTGAACACCGGGGAGCTGTTTTTT.

The J gene is TRBJ2-7, the V gene TRBV12-3 or TRBV12-4, with D perhaps being TRBD1 or TRBD2 (6 bases each). Trimming cost V 4 bases and J 5 bases, with 18 bases left between them. The CDR3 consists of 15 residues. In DNA, the CDR3 is TGTGCCAGCAGTTCCCCCCGGGGGCGGTTTGACGAGCAGTACTTC. Encoded protein: CASSSPRGRFDEQYF.

This clonotype was counted ten times or more. J is TRBJ2-2 and V is TRBV10-2; no clear D. V was shortened by 8 bases and J by 1 base, with 2 bases between the two germline ends. The germline V gene has CDR1 WSHSY and CDR2 SAAADI. The CDR3 consists of 11 residues. In DNA form, the CDR3 reads TGCGCCAGCTTGAACACCGGGGAGCTGTTTTTT. Encoded protein: CASLNTGELFF.

This clonotype was seen a handful of times. V gene TRBV29-1 combines with J gene TRBJ2-7; tentatively, D is TRBD1 (7 bases). The CDR3 is 13 amino acids. Per the germline V gene, CDR1 is SQVTM and CDR2 is ANQGSEA. V was trimmed by 8 bases and J by 4 bases, leaving 18 bases between them. This chain's CDR3 is CSILGQGGYEQYF. The CDR3, as DNA: TGCAGCATCTTGGGCCAGGGGGGATACGAGCAGTACTTC.

The chain joins TRBV4-1 to TRBJ2-1; the match to TRBD2 covers 12 bases. In germline, CDR1 is MGHRA, CDR2 YSYEKL. V lost 4 bases to trimming and J lost 10 bases; unmatched junction nucleotides: 17. The CDR3 runs to 18 residues. Here the CDR3 reads CASSPLPVQTSGGGEQFF. CDR3 DNA sequence: TGCGCCAGCAGCCCCCTCCCGGTTCAGACTAGCGGGGGTGGAGAGCAGTTCTTC.

This clonotype has only a few counts. J is TRBJ2-1 and V is TRBV12-3 or TRBV12-4, with a tentative D call TRBD2 (6 bases). V was clipped by 6 bases and J by 10 bases, with 10 bases between them. This CDR3 has 11 residues. CDR3 sequence (DNA): TGTGCCAGCAGCCAACGGGAGGAGCAGTTCTTC. Encoded protein: CASSQREEQFF.

This clonotype was counted only a few times. At one end the junction does not follow the germline gene, possibly because of a read error. The rearrangement links TRBV20-1 to TRBJ2-7; 8 bases match TRBD2. Germline-derived CDR1 and CDR2 are DFQATT and SNEGSKA (reference sequence). This CDR3 has 13 residues. The CDR3 here is CSAERGGSNEQYF. CDR3 sequence (DNA): TGCAGTGCCGAACGGGGGGGCTCCAACGAGCAGTACTTC.

The V call is TRBV5-5, the J call TRBJ2-6; D is ambiguous. Trimming removed 0 bases from V and 4 bases from J, with 14 bases in between. This CDR3 region has 17 residues. CDR1 and CDR2 from the germline V gene are SGHKS and YYEKEE (reference sequence). CDR3 amino acids: CASSLGTGLIGANVLTF. The CDR3 region has the DNA TGTGCCAGCAGCTTGGGGACGGGCCTCATCGGGGCCAACGTCCTGACTTTC.